Listed below are T cell receptor beta chains from one sample, sequenced in a study of blood T cell repertoires in COVID-19. Assay: immunoSEQ multiplex PCR; the TCRdb copy retains only in-frame clones and omits some. The sample consists of hundreds of thousands of clones, approximately 89% of them appearing once. Material: peripheral blood. The origin of the receptors is a man between 18 and 35 years old with COVID-19, enrolled during active disease. Both conserved end residues are part of each CDR3. The D gene is left open where the match is weak. Part of the rows lack a size; the others show once, few, many or a class for expanded clones.

>once|TRBD1|TRBJ1-2|TRBV6-6
CASSTPGQAYGYTF
TGTGCCAGCAGTACCCCGGGACAGGCTTATGGCTACACCTTC
>few|TRBD2|TRBJ2-1|TRBV19
CASSTSGLVGNEQFF
TGTGCCAGTAGTACTTCCGGACTAGTGGGCAATGAGCAGTTCTTC
>-|-|TRBJ1-1|TRBV27
CASSLVWGRTEAFF
TGTGCCAGCAGTTTGGTGTGGGGGCGTACTGAAGCTTTCTTT
>-|-|TRBJ1-2|TRBV10-3
CAISRQAEANYGYTF
TGTGCCATCAGTAGACAGGCAGAAGCTAACTATGGCTACACCTTC
>-|-|TRBJ1-1|TRBV29-1
CSVAGLLNTEAFF
TGCAGCGTTGCGGGACTACTGAACACTGAAGCTTTCTTT
>-|-|TRBJ1-4|TRBV7-9
CASSPFRQANEKLFF
TGTGCCAGCAGCCCCTTTCGACAGGCTAATGAAAAACTGTTTTTT
>-|TRBD1|TRBJ2-5|TRBV9
CASSIGQGEETQYF
TGTGCCAGCAGCATCGGACAGGGCGAGGAGACCCAGTACTTC
>-|-|TRBJ2-7|TRBV7-8
CASSLPRPLTYEQYF
TGTGCCAGCAGCTTACCCAGGCCCCTTACCTACGAGCAGTACTTC
>-|-|TRBJ2-2|TRBV7-9
CASSLRGELFF
TGTGCCAGCAGCTTACGCGGGGAGCTGTTTTTT
>-|-|TRBJ2-7|TRBV11-2
CASSLGDQGPYEQYF
TGTGCCAGCAGCTTAGGTGATCAGGGTCCCTACGAGCAGTACTTC
>-|TRBD2|TRBJ2-1|TRBV29-1
CSVTGTIIEQFF
TGCAGCGTGACCGGGACTATTATCGAGCAGTTCTTC
>-|TRBD2|TRBJ2-7|TRBV13
CASSSTQTSGGSYEQYF
TGTGCCAGCAGCTCAACCCAAACTAGCGGGGGGTCCTACGAGCAGTACTTC
>once|-|TRBJ1-1|TRBV6-5
CASRGNRGNTEAFF
TGTGCCAGCAGGGGGAACCGGGGGAACACTGAAGCTTTCTTT
>once|-|TRBJ2-3|TRBV4-1
CASSQEGSYHPADTQYF
TGCGCCAGCAGCCAAGAAGGATCGTACCACCCAGCGGATACGCAGTATTTT
>few|TRBD2|TRBJ2-7|TRBV5-1
CASSLGGLAGTYEQYF
TGCGCCAGCAGCTTGGGGGGGCTAGCGGGAACCTACGAGCAGTACTTC
>-|-|TRBJ2-5|TRBV30
CAWSVDGETQYF
TGTGCCTGGAGTGTAGACGGGGAGACCCAGTACTTC
>-|TRBD1|TRBJ1-4|TRBV7-9
CASSLAGTGGEKLFF
TGTGCCAGCAGCTTAGCCGGGACAGGGGGTGAAAAACTGTTTTTT
>once|-|TRBJ2-1|TRBV2
CASALVDSYNEQFF
TGTGCCAGCGCCCTAGTCGACTCCTACAATGAGCAGTTCTTC
>-|TRBD2|TRBJ2-3|TRBV4-1
CASSLLWASGASTDTQYF
TGCGCCAGCAGCCTCCTATGGGCTAGCGGGGCCAGCACAGATACGCAGTATTTT
>-|TRBD1|TRBJ1-1|TRBV19
CASSQDRGTEAFF
TGTGCCAGTAGCCAGGACAGGGGCACTGAAGCTTTCTTT
>few|-|TRBJ2-6|TRBV6-6
CASSYDSGANVLTF
TGTGCCAGCAGTTACGACAGTGGGGCCAACGTCCTGACTTTC
>-|TRBD2|TRBJ2-4|TRBV7-2
CASSPRTSGGNIQYF
TGTGCCAGCAGCCCAAGGACTAGCGGGGGAAACATTCAGTACTTC
>once|TRBD2|TRBJ2-1|TRBV27
CASSGLAGWKDNEQFF
TGTGCCAGCAGCGGACTAGCGGGATGGAAGGACAATGAGCAGTTCTTC
>once|TRBD1|TRBJ2-1|TRBV7-9
CASSPRQGNEQFF
TGTGCCAGCAGCCCCCGACAGGGGAATGAGCAGTTCTTC
>-|-|TRBJ2-3|TRBV7-8
CASSPGSELQYF
TGTGCCAGCAGCCCTGGGAGTGAACTTCAGTATTTT
>-|-|TRBJ1-1|TRBV30
CAWSADRGYAFF
TGTGCCTGGAGTGCTGACCGGGGATATGCTTTCTTT
>-|TRBD1|TRBJ1-1|TRBV5-1
CASSSLQGVAFF
TGCGCCAGCAGCTCACTACAGGGGGTGGCTTTCTTT
>-|-|TRBJ2-7|TRBV4-1
CASSQDNTAYEQYF
TGCGCCAGCAGCCAAGATAATACAGCCTACGAGCAGTACTTC
>once|TRBD1|TRBJ2-1|TRBV27
CASSPRDRGPYNEQFF
TGTGCCAGCAGCCCAAGAGACAGGGGGCCCTACAATGAGCAGTTCTTC
>-|-|TRBJ2-7|TRBV4-1
CASSQGAGGGSYEQYF
TGCGCCAGCAGCCAAGGGGCAGGGGGAGGCTCCTACGAGCAGTACTTC
>once|-|TRBJ1-1|TRBV7-9
CASSPPGSAEAFF
TGTGCCAGCAGCCCCCCAGGGTCAGCTGAAGCTTTCTTT
>-|-|TRBJ2-7|TRBV7-9
CASSTWDLGSYQYF
TGTGCCAGCAGCACGTGGGACTTAGGGTCATACCAGTACTTC
>-|-|TRBJ1-2|TRBV2
CASSEFGRHANYGYTF
TGTGCCAGCAGTGAATTCGGAAGACACGCTAACTATGGCTACACCTTC
>-|TRBD2|TRBJ2-5|TRBV11-3
CASSLGVWLAGEQETQYF
TGTGCCAGCAGCTTAGGTGTATGGCTAGCGGGGGAGCAAGAGACCCAGTACTTC
>-|TRBD2|TRBJ2-1|TRBV14
CASSHLGGAEYNEQFF
TGTGCCAGCAGCCACCTCGGGGGGGCCGAGTACAATGAGCAGTTCTTC
>-|-|TRBJ1-6|TRBV13
CASSIRSGRDYNSPLHF
TGTGCCAGCTCCATACGGAGCGGGCGAGACTATAATTCACCCCTCCACTTT
>-|TRBD1|TRBJ1-3|TRBV9
CASSVVGTGQPSSGNTIYF
TGTGCCAGCAGCGTAGTCGGGACAGGTCAGCCGAGCTCTGGAAACACCATATATTTT
>-|-|TRBJ1-2|TRBV12-3/TRBV12-4
CASSFLLFGYTF
TGTGCCAGCAGTTTTCTCTTATTCGGCTACACCTTC
>-|TRBD1|TRBJ1-6|TRBV9
CASSVDRGQSPLHF
TGTGCCAGCAGCGTGGACAGGGGGCAATCACCCCTCCACTTT
>-|-|TRBJ1-5|TRBV7-9
CASSLTGLNQPQHF
TGTGCCAGCAGCTTAACAGGGCTTAATCAGCCCCAGCATTTT
>-|-|TRBJ2-3|TRBV15
CATSRLVTGSHTQYF
TGTGCCACCAGCAGACTAGTAACGGGGTCCCATACGCAGTATTTT
>-|-|TRBJ1-5|TRBV6-6
CASSRDLRNQPQHF
TGTGCCAGCAGTAGGGACTTACGGAATCAGCCCCAGCATTTT